The rows below give T cell receptor beta chains drawn from one sample of a study of cytomegalovirus exposure and HLA in healthy donors. Sequenced by immunoSEQ multiplex PCR; TCRdb stores in-frame clones only, minus some. Among 190,000 or so clones listed, 60% to 85% were seen once. Material for sequencing was PBMCs. The origin of the receptors is a girl aged 5-17 years in good health and CMV-seropositive. Each CDR3 is given with its conserved first and last residue. Fields, in order: D gene, CDR3 length, J gene, V gene, clone size, CDR3 DNA, CDR3 protein. D genes are given only for firm matches. The size entry is marked missing in some rows and otherwise reads once, few, many or a size class.

D gene: TRBD1
CDR3 length: 18
J gene: TRBJ2-7
V gene: TRBV7-9
clone size: -
CDR3 DNA: TGTGCCAGCAGCTTAAAAGGGGCCTTAGGGACAGGGGGCCACGAGCAGTACTTC
CDR3 protein: CASSLKGALGTGGHEQYF

D gene: -
CDR3 length: 15
J gene: TRBJ1-6
V gene: TRBV9
clone size: -
CDR3 DNA: TGTGCCAGCAGCGTAGGGGGAGGGACTCGTTCACCCCTCCACTTT
CDR3 protein: CASSVGGGTRSPLHF

D gene: -
CDR3 length: 14
J gene: TRBJ2-2
V gene: TRBV2
clone size: -
CDR3 DNA: TGTGCCAGCAGTGAAATTAGGGGGACCGGGGAGCTGTTTTTT
CDR3 protein: CASSEIRGTGELFF

D gene: TRBD2
CDR3 length: 16
J gene: TRBJ2-1
V gene: TRBV19
clone size: -
CDR3 DNA: TGTGCCAGCCGGGGGAGACTAGCGGGGGGTGACAATGAGCAGTTCTTC
CDR3 protein: CASRGRLAGGDNEQFF

D gene: -
CDR3 length: 13
J gene: TRBJ1-5
V gene: TRBV5-6
clone size: -
CDR3 DNA: TGTGCCAGCAGCTTGGTCGAGGGTCAGCCCCAGCATTTT
CDR3 protein: CASSLVEGQPQHF

D gene: TRBD1
CDR3 length: 16
J gene: TRBJ2-7
V gene: TRBV5-1
clone size: -
CDR3 DNA: TGCGCCAGCAGCTCGATGGACAGGGGTAATCCCTACGAGCAGTACTTC
CDR3 protein: CASSSMDRGNPYEQYF

D gene: TRBD1
CDR3 length: 15
J gene: TRBJ1-2
V gene: TRBV12-5
clone size: -
CDR3 DNA: TGTGCTAGTGGTTTGGGGACAGGGGGAACCTATGGCTACACCTTC
CDR3 protein: CASGLGTGGTYGYTF

D gene: -
CDR3 length: 14
J gene: TRBJ2-3
V gene: TRBV5-4
clone size: -
CDR3 DNA: TGTGCCAGCAGCTTGCGACAGCCTCCGGATACGCAGTATTTT
CDR3 protein: CASSLRQPPDTQYF

D gene: -
CDR3 length: 17
J gene: TRBJ1-1
V gene: TRBV11-2
clone size: few
CDR3 DNA: TGTGCCAGCAGCTTAGGTGTCCGGGGGGGCGACAACACTGAAGCTTTCTTT
CDR3 protein: CASSLGVRGGDNTEAFF

D gene: TRBD1
CDR3 length: 16
J gene: TRBJ2-5
V gene: TRBV25-1
clone size: -
CDR3 DNA: TGTGCCAGCAGTGGGGCGGGCAGGGGGAGTGGTGAGACCCAGTACTTC
CDR3 protein: CASSGAGRGSGETQYF

D gene: -
CDR3 length: 14
J gene: TRBJ2-7
V gene: TRBV19
clone size: -
CDR3 DNA: TGTGCCAGTAGGGAGTACGGTGGTTCTGACGAGCAGTACTTC
CDR3 protein: CASREYGGSDEQYF

D gene: -
CDR3 length: 14
J gene: TRBJ1-6
V gene: TRBV21-1
clone size: -
CDR3 DNA: TGTGCCAGAAAGACAGGCAAGTATAATTCACCCCTCCACTTT
CDR3 protein: CARKTGKYNSPLHF

D gene: TRBD1
CDR3 length: 15
J gene: TRBJ1-6
V gene: TRBV7-6
clone size: -
CDR3 DNA: TGTGCCAGCAGCCTCGGTGGGACAGGGAATTCACCCCTCCACTTT
CDR3 protein: CASSLGGTGNSPLHF

D gene: -
CDR3 length: 12
J gene: TRBJ2-7
V gene: TRBV5-6
clone size: -
CDR3 DNA: TGTGCCAGCAGCCCCTCAGGGAACGAGCAGTACTTC
CDR3 protein: CASSPSGNEQYF

D gene: -
CDR3 length: 15
J gene: TRBJ2-7
V gene: TRBV25-1
clone size: -
CDR3 DNA: TGTGCCAGCAGTGCGTCCGGGTCAGGGTCCTACGAGCAGTACTTC
CDR3 protein: CASSASGSGSYEQYF

D gene: -
CDR3 length: 11
J gene: TRBJ1-2
V gene: TRBV5-4
clone size: -
CDR3 DNA: TGTGCCAGCAGCAGTGGGGGGGGCTACACCTTC
CDR3 protein: CASSSGGGYTF

D gene: -
CDR3 length: 15
J gene: TRBJ1-1
V gene: TRBV2
clone size: -
CDR3 DNA: TGTGCCAGCAGTTCTAATACAGGGCTGGACACTGAAGCTTTCTTT
CDR3 protein: CASSSNTGLDTEAFF

D gene: -
CDR3 length: 13
J gene: TRBJ2-5
V gene: TRBV6-5
clone size: -
CDR3 DNA: TGTGCCAGCAGTTACCTCGGGGAGGAGACCCAGTACTTC
CDR3 protein: CASSYLGEETQYF

D gene: -
CDR3 length: 16
J gene: TRBJ2-3
V gene: TRBV5-1
clone size: -
CDR3 DNA: TGCGCCAGCAGCTCTGGGACGGATGGGAGGGGGGATACGCAGTATTTT
CDR3 protein: CASSSGTDGRGDTQYF

D gene: TRBD1
CDR3 length: 15
J gene: TRBJ2-7
V gene: TRBV13
clone size: -
CDR3 DNA: TGTGCCAGCAGACCCCGGACAGGGGAATTCCACGAGCAGTACTTC
CDR3 protein: CASRPRTGEFHEQYF

D gene: -
CDR3 length: 15
J gene: TRBJ1-5
V gene: TRBV6-6
clone size: -
CDR3 DNA: TGTGCCAGCCATCAGCGGGCAGGGTCCAATCAGCCCCAGCATTTT
CDR3 protein: CASHQRAGSNQPQHF

D gene: -
CDR3 length: 13
J gene: TRBJ2-5
V gene: TRBV19
clone size: -
CDR3 DNA: TGTGCCAGTAGTCCGGGTAGCCAAGAGACCCAGTACTTC
CDR3 protein: CASSPGSQETQYF